This paragraph covers one T cell receptor (beta chain) sequence. Antigen: not known. V shed 5 bases and J shed 7 bases, with 12 bases lying between them. The CDR3 contains 14 residues. Looked up from germline, CDR1 is LGHDT and CDR2 is YNNKEL (reference sequence). Repertoires were generated with immunoSEQ multiplex PCR, while TCRdb's copy carries only in-frame clones and drops some. The sample contains around 120,000 clones, around 90% of which appear only once. The sample belongs to a study of T cell responses to AZD1222 COVID-19 vaccine. General study points: White British people made up most donors, females outnumbered males, and clonal diversity was possibly underestimated. Reports say nearly half of spike-specific TCRs go after unmutated variant regions. Increases in Spike-specific TCR breadth and depth were seen after two AZD1222 doses. Baseline serology detected seropositivity in only 6 or 7 AZD1222 recipients.

Sequences were derived from peripheral blood, sampled on day 0 of AZD1222 vaccination. The chain carries TRBV3-1 (or the pseudogene TRBV3-2) and TRBJ1-6, with no clear D. The TCR was taken from an adult in good health. CDR3 in amino acids: CASSKRVENSPLHF. The CDR3 DNA reads TGTGCCAGCAGCAAGAGAGTAGAGAATTCACCCCTCCACTTT.